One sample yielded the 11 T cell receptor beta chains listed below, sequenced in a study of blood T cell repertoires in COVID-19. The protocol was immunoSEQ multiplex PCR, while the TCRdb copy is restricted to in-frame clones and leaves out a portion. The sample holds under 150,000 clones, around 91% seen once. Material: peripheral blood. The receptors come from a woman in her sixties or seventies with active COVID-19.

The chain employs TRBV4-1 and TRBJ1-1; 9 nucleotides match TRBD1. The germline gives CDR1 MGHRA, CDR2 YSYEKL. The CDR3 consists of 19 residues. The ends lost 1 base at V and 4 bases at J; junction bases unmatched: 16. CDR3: CASSQVVVYRGRVGTEAFF. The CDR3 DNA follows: TGCGCCAGCAGCCAAGTTGTCGTTTACAGGGGGCGCGTTGGCACTGAAGCTTTCTTT.

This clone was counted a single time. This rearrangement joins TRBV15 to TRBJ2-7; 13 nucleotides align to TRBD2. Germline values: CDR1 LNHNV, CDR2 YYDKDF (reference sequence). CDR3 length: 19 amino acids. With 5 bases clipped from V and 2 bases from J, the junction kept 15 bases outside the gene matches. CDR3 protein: CATSGRPGLAGPFAYEQYF. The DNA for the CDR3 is TGTGCCACCAGCGGTCGACCGGGACTAGCGGGACCATTTGCCTACGAGCAGTACTTC.

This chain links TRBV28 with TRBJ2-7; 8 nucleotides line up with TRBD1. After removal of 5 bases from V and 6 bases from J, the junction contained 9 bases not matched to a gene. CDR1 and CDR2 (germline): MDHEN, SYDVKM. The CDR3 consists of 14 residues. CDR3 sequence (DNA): TGTGCCAGCAGTCCCTTGGACAGGGCGGGCGAGCAGTACTTC. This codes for CASSPLDRAGEQYF. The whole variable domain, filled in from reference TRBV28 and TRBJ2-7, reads DVKVTQSSRYLVKRTGEKVFLECVQDMDHENMFWYRQDPGLGLRLIYFSYDVKMKEKGDIPEGYSVSREKKERFSLILESASTNQTSMYLCASSPLDRAGEQYFGPGTRLTVT.

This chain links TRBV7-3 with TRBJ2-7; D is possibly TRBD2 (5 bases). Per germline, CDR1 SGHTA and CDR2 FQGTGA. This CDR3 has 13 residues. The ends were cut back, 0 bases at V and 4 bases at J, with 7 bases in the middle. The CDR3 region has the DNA TGTGCCAGCAGCTTAACCCGAGGGTACGAGCAGTACTTC. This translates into CASSLTRGYEQYF. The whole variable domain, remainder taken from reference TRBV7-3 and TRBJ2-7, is GAGVSQTPSNKVTEKGKYVELRCDPISGHTALYWYRQSLGQGPEFLIYFQGTGAADDSGLPNDRFFAVRPEGSVSTLKIQRTERGDSAVYLCASSLTRGYEQYFGPGTRLTVT.

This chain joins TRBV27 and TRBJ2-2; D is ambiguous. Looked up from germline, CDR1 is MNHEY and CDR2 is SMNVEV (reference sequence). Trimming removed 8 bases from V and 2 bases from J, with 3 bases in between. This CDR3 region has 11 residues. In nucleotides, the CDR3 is TGTGCCAGCGTAAACACCGGGGAGCTGTTTTTT. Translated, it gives CASVNTGELFF.

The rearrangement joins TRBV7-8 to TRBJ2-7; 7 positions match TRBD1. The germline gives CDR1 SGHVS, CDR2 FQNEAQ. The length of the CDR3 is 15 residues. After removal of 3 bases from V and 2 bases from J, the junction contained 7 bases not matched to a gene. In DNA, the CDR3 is TGTGCCAGCAGCTTCCAGGGGGTTTTAACCTACGAGCAGTACTTC. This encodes CASSFQGVLTYEQYF.

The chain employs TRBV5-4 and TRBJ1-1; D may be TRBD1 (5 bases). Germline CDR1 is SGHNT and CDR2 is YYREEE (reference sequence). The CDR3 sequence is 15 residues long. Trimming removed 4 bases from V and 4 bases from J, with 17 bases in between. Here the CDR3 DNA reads TGTGCCAGCAGCCAGATAGGTCAGGGAACCACTGAAGCTTTCTTT. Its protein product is CASSQIGQGTTEAFF. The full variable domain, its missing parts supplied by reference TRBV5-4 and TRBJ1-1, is ETGVTQSPTHLIKTRGQQVTLRCSSQSGHNTVSWYQQALGQGPQFIFQYYREEENGRGNFPPRFSGLQFPNYSSELNVNALELDDSALYLCASSQIGQGTTEAFFGQGTRLTVV.

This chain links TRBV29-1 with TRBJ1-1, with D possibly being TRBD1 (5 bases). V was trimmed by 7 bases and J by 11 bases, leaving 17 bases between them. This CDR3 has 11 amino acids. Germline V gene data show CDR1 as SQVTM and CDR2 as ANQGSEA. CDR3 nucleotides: TGCAGCGCCATCCGGGACTCCGGGGCTTTCTTT. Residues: CSAIRDSGAFF.

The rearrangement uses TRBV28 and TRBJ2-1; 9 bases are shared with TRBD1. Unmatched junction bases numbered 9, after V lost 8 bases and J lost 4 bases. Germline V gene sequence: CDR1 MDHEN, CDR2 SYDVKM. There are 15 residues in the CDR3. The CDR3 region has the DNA TGTGCCAGCCAATATGGACAGGGGTTTTACAATGAGCAGTTCTTC. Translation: CASQYGQGFYNEQFF.

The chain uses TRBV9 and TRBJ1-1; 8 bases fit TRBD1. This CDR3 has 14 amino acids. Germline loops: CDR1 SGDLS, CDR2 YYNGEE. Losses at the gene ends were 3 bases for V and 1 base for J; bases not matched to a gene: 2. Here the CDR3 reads CASSADRGNTEAFF. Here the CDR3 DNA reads TGTGCCAGCAGCGCTGACAGGGGGAACACTGAAGCTTTCTTT.

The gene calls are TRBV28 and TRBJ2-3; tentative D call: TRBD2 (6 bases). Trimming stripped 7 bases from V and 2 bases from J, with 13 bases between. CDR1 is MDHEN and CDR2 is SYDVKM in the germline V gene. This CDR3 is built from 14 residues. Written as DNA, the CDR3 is TGTGCCAGCACCTCCGCGGGACCCACAGATACGCAGTATTTT. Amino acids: CASTSAGPTDTQYF.